This T cell receptor (beta chain) was identified during a study of radiation and T cells in renal cell carcinoma. The CDR3 length is 14 residues. Germline CDR1 is SGDLS and CDR2 is YYNGEE. On this clone: Its ends do not fully match the called genes, so a read error is possible.

Libraries were prepared by immunoSEQ multiplex PCR; TCRdb keeps only in-frame clonotypes and omits some of them. The profile shows about 160,000 clones, about 87% of them singletons. Time point meaning: baseline pretreatment blood. Treatment given: 15 Gy SBRT to primary tumor, nephrectomy 4 weeks later. The rearrangement uses TRBV9 and TRBJ2-5; tentatively, D is TRBD2 (6 bases). This sample comprised blood, obtained from a patient whose treatment included radiotherapy and nephrectomy. The receptor's source is a woman aged 70-85 years with renal cell carcinoma. The CDR3 spells CASSEFPGAEAQYF. Written as DNA, the CDR3 is TGTGCCAGCAGCGAATTTCCGGGAGCAGAGGCCCAGTACTTC.